One and the same sample provided the 30 T cell receptor beta chains below, sequenced in a study of T-cell memory formation after mild COVID-19. One entry per CDR3 protein results from TCRdb running MiXCR on the 5' RACE reads. Of hundreds of thousands of distinct CDR3 sequences in the sample, 20% to 25% were seen once. Sequencing was done on a sample of PBMCs or a T cell subset sorted from them (not recorded which). The receptors shown here come from an adult woman who had mild COVID-19 (a few samples of this study predate the infection). Cell type and time point are not known.

The chain uses TRBV18 and TRBJ1-1; D remains ambiguous. Trimming left V 0 bases short and J 1 base short, with 9 bases between. The CDR3 totals 15 residues. Germline values: CDR1 KGHSH, CDR2 LQKENI. The CDR3 coding sequence is TGTGCCAGCTCACCACCGTCGGTTAGGAACACTGAAGCTTTCTTT. This encodes CASSPPSVRNTEAFF.

This clonotype was seen only a few times. V is TRBV7-2 and J is TRBJ2-1, with 11 bases aligning to TRBD1. Germline assignment: CDR1 SGHTA and CDR2 FQGNSA. V lost 5 bases and J lost 7; bases outside the gene matches: 7. The CDR3 runs to 15 residues. CDR3 residues: CASSGGQGAWNEQFF. The CDR3 nucleotides are TGTGCCAGCAGCGGAGGACAGGGGGCTTGGAATGAGCAGTTCTTC.

The V gene is TRBV12-3 or TRBV12-4, the J gene TRBJ1-1; D is perhaps TRBD1 (5 bases). The length of the CDR3 is 13 residues. Trimming took off 6 bases at V and 6 bases at J, with 14 bases between the two ends. Here the CDR3 reads CASSDLGGSEAFF. DNA of the CDR3: TGTGCCAGCAGCGATCTTGGGGGTTCTGAAGCTTTCTTT.

This clonotype was seen many times. The rearrangement uses TRBV3-1 and TRBJ2-5; tentative D call: TRBD2 (6 bases). Germline assignment: CDR1 LGHDT and CDR2 YNNKEL (reference sequence). The V gene lost 3 bases and the J gene lost 5 bases, with 16 bases spanning the gap. The CDR3 totals 15 residues. The CDR3 region has the DNA TGTGCCAGCAGCCAGGAGGGGACGAAAAGGGAGACCCAGTACTTC. Residues: CASSQEGTKRETQYF.

This clonotype came up a few times. V usage is TRBV5-1 and J usage is TRBJ2-5; tentative D call: TRBD2 (7 bases). The ends were cut back, 5 bases at V and 4 bases at J, with 15 bases in the middle. CDR1 and CDR2 (germline): SGHRS, YFSETQ. This CDR3 has 14 residues. The CDR3 is CASRLRGLGETQYF. CDR3 sequence (DNA): TGCGCCAGCAGATTGCGGGGGCTTGGAGAGACCCAGTACTTC.

This clonotype has a handful of counts. The J gene is TRBJ2-5, the V gene TRBV6-1; a weak D match, TRBD1 (5 bases). Per germline, CDR1 MNHNS and CDR2 SASEGT. The CDR3 spans 15 residues. V was clipped by 0 bases and J by 4 bases, with 12 bases between them. The chain's CDR3 is CASSEAVGVGETQYF. CDR3 bases: TGTGCCAGCAGTGAAGCGGTAGGGGTGGGAGAGACCCAGTACTTC.

This clonotype was counted a few times. The chain is built from TRBV7-2 and TRBJ2-7; 14 bases fit TRBD2. The CDR3 has 15 residues. In germline, CDR1 is SGHTA, CDR2 FQGNSA. Germline trimming cut 3 bases from V and 3 bases from J; bases unmatched to any gene: 1. As DNA, the CDR3 is TGTGCCAGCAGCTTCGGACTAGCGGGGGGCTACGAGCAGTACTTC. Translation gives CASSFGLAGGYEQYF.

The chain combines TRBV6-1 with TRBJ1-2, with 8 bases aligning to TRBD1. The germline V gene has CDR1 MNHNS and CDR2 SASEGT. V shed 1 base and J 10 bases; nucleotides not matched to a gene: 11. The CDR3 is made up of 15 amino acids. The CDR3 protein is CASSEGWGGDRYYTF. CDR3 bases: TGTGCCAGCAGTGAAGGTTGGGGTGGGGACAGGTACTACACCTTC.

This clonotype has just a few counts. The chain joins TRBV6-6 to TRBJ2-4, with D uncertain. The CDR3 length is 14 residues. Germline assignment: CDR1 MNHNY and CDR2 SVGAGI (reference sequence). Trimming took off 6 bases at V and 3 bases at J, with 12 bases between the two ends. CDR3 protein: CASSPGSDKNIQYF. The CDR3 region has the DNA TGTGCCAGCAGCCCCGGTTCGGACAAAAACATTCAGTACTTC.

This chain joins TRBV7-9 and TRBJ1-3; 7 bases are a match to TRBD1. Germline loops: CDR1 SEHNR, CDR2 FQNEAQ (reference sequence). The CDR3 spans 16 residues. V shed 1 base and J 0 bases; nucleotides not matched to a gene: 3. The CDR3 region is CASSLEGQLSGNTIYF. CDR3 in DNA: TGTGCCAGCAGCTTAGAGGGACAGCTCTCTGGAAACACCATATATTTT. The full variable domain, rest sourced from reference TRBV7-9 and TRBJ1-3, is DTGVSQNPRHKITKRGQNVTFRCDPISEHNRLYWYRQTLGQGPEFLTYFQNEAQLEKSRLLSDRFSAERPKGSFSTLEIQRTEQGDSAMYLCASSLEGQLSGNTIYFGEGSWLTVV.

The chain recombines TRBV2 with TRBJ1-1, with D unclear. This CDR3 spans 14 amino acids. V gave up 4 bases and J gave up 1 base, with 10 bases separating them. Germline-derived CDR1 and CDR2 are SNHLY and FYNNEI. The CDR3 sequence: CASSGASENTEAFF. The DNA for the CDR3 is TGTGCCAGCAGTGGAGCGTCAGAGAACACTGAAGCTTTCTTT.

This clonotype has a handful of counts. The gene calls are TRBV6-5 and TRBJ1-1, with D perhaps matching TRBD1 (6 bases). In germline, CDR1 is MNHEY, CDR2 SVGAGI. Trimming removed 6 bases from V and 0 bases from J, with 17 bases in between. The CDR3 totals 16 residues. CDR3 coding DNA: TGTGCCAGCAGGGGTCTGAGGGGGTTTATGAACACTGAAGCTTTCTTT. It translates to CASRGLRGFMNTEAFF.

J is TRBJ1-1 and V is TRBV7-9; no reliable D call. V gave up 1 base and J gave up 6 bases, with 9 bases separating them. Germline V CDR1 and CDR2: SEHNR, FQNEAQ (reference sequence). This CDR3 has 13 amino acids. The CDR3 nucleotides are TGTGCCAGCAGCTTAGGGCCGAGACCTGAAGCTTTCTTT. It yields the protein CASSLGPRPEAFF.

This clonotype has just a few counts. The chain couples TRBV12-3 or TRBV12-4 to TRBJ2-7, with a possible D match to TRBD1 (6 bases). The CDR3 contains 14 residues. V was clipped by 5 bases and J by 3 bases, with 14 bases between them. CDR3 in amino acids: CASSLGDTRYEQYF. For the CDR3, the DNA is TGTGCCAGCAGTCTGGGGGACACACGCTACGAGCAGTACTTC.

There are a few counts of this clonotype. The rearrangement links TRBV12-3 or TRBV12-4 to TRBJ2-4, with 10 bases matching TRBD2. J was trimmed by 9 bases and V by 5 bases; bases with no gene match: 10. The CDR3 has 15 residues. CDR3 protein: CASSASGGRNGIQYF. CDR3 coding DNA: TGTGCCAGCAGTGCTAGCGGGGGCCGAAATGGCATTCAGTACTTC.

The V call is TRBV5-1, the J call TRBJ1-2; no clear D. The CDR3 has 13 residues. Per germline, CDR1 SGHRS and CDR2 YFSETQ. V lost 2 bases and J lost 6, with 11 bases in between. CDR3 nucleotides: TGCGCCAGCAGCTTCTTTCCCGAAAATGGCTACACCTTC. As protein: CASSFFPENGYTF.

In this sample, this clonotype turned up a few times. This chain links TRBV6-2 or TRBV6-3 with TRBJ1-5; D is ambiguous. The CDR3 is made up of 14 amino acids. The V gene lost 10 bases and the J gene lost 2 bases, with 15 bases spanning the gap. The germline V gene has CDR1 MNHEY and CDR2 SVGEGT. CDR3 nucleotides: TGTGCCACCCGTGACGGCTTACGCAATCAGCCCCAGCATTTT. It specifies CATRDGLRNQPQHF.

This clonotype has a handful of counts. The V gene is TRBV24-1, the J gene TRBJ2-3; D not resolved. Germline V lookup: CDR1 KGHDR, CDR2 SFDVKD. Trimming pared 0 bases from V and 1 base from J, leaving 4 bases between. There are 14 residues in the CDR3. The CDR3 sequence is CATSDLDGTDTQYF. The CDR3 DNA reads as TGTGCCACCAGTGATTTGGACGGCACAGATACGCAGTATTTT.

This clonotype came up a few times. The chain employs TRBV5-1 and TRBJ2-5, with 10 nucleotides matching TRBD2. CDR1 is SGHRS, CDR2 YFSETQ, per germline. The CDR3 covers 16 residues. After removal of 2 bases from V and 7 bases from J, the junction contained 11 bases not matched to a gene. CDR3 in DNA: TGCGCCAGCAGCTTACGCGAGCGGGAGGGCCGTGGGACCCAGTACTTC. It specifies CASSLREREGRGTQYF. Filled out from reference TRBV5-1 and TRBJ2-5, the complete variable domain reads KAGVTQTPRYLIKTRGQQVTLSCSPISGHRSVSWYQQTPGQGLQFLFEYFSETQRNKGNFPGRFSGRQFSNSRSEMNVSTLELGDSALYLCASSLREREGRGTQYFGPGTRLLVL.

The genes are TRBV27 and TRBJ2-7, with TRBD2 matching over 9 bases. The CDR3 has 14 amino acids. In germline, CDR1 is MNHEY, CDR2 SMNVEV (reference sequence). The ends lost 4 bases at V and 6 bases at J; junction bases unmatched: 7. The CDR3 bases are TGTGCCAGCAGTTCCAGCGGGAGGAAGGGCGAGCAGTACTTC. Its translation: CASSSSGRKGEQYF.

This clonotype was found a few times. The rearrangement joins TRBV4-3 to TRBJ1-4; D gene unclear. V was shortened by 6 bases and J by 0 bases, with 11 bases between the two germline ends. Germline-derived CDR1 and CDR2 are LGHNA and YSLEER. This CDR3 is built from 15 residues. CDR3 sequence reads: CASRGSYATNEKLFF. The CDR3 nucleotides read TGCGCCAGCAGAGGCAGTTATGCAACTAATGAAAAACTGTTTTTT.

The sample holds a few counts of this clonotype. This chain links TRBV2 with TRBJ2-6; either TRBD1 or TRBD2 may supply D (5 bases each). Trimming shortened V by 6 bases and J by 4 bases, and 10 bases separated the two germline ends. Germline V gene lookup returns CDR1 SNHLY and CDR2 FYNNEI. This CDR3 comprises 14 residues. The CDR3 DNA follows: TGTGCCAGCAGGCCGGGGCCAGGGGCCAACGTCCTGACTTTC. It specifies CASRPGPGANVLTF.

The chain couples TRBV18 to TRBJ2-1, with TRBD2 matching 12 bases. V lost 6 bases and J lost 0; bases outside the gene matches: 9. The CDR3 has 18 residues. Germline assignment: CDR1 KGHSH and CDR2 LQKENI. The CDR3 region is CASSPTSGGPSSYNEQFF. In DNA, the CDR3 is TGTGCCAGCTCGCCGACTAGCGGGGGCCCCAGCTCCTACAATGAGCAGTTCTTC.

This clonotype was seen at least ten times. V is TRBV20-1 and J is TRBJ2-3; 7 bases map to TRBD1. Germline V gives CDR1 DFQATT, CDR2 SNEGSKA (reference sequence). This CDR3 region has 17 residues. Trimming removed 2 bases from V and 1 base from J; junction bases left unmatched: 12. CDR3 nucleotide sequence: TGCAGTGCTAGACCACTACAAGAGCAGGGGGGCACAGATACGCAGTATTTT. It specifies CSARPLQEQGGTDTQYF.

In this sample, this clonotype turned up many times. The V call is TRBV19, the J call TRBJ1-2; 7 nucleotides agree with TRBD1. Germline V gene sequence: CDR1 LNHDA, CDR2 SQIVND (reference sequence). This CDR3 has 15 amino acids. J lost 5 bases, V lost 7 bases, and 13 bases had no gene match. CDR3 nucleotide sequence: TGTGCCAGTACTACCCGGGACAGAGGAAATTATGGCTACACCTTC. It translates to CASTTRDRGNYGYTF.

The V gene is TRBV7-2, the J gene TRBJ2-3; D possibly corresponds to TRBD2 (5 bases). This CDR3 comprises 16 residues. Trimming cost V 5 bases and J 0 bases, with 15 bases left between them. In germline, CDR1 is SGHTA, CDR2 FQGNSA. The CDR3 DNA sequence: TGTGCCAGCAGCCCGGGATGGACGCCTAGCACAGATACGCAGTATTTT. Protein product: CASSPGWTPSTDTQYF.

This clonotype was recorded a few times. The rearrangement uses TRBV14 and TRBJ1-1, with D unclear. Germline V lookup: CDR1 SGHDN, CDR2 FVKESK. The CDR3 has 15 residues. Deletions cut 4 bases from V and 1 base from J, with 13 bases between. The CDR3 region has the DNA TGTGCCAGCAGCCGCTTCCGGGCCAAGAACACTGAAGCTTTCTTT. As protein: CASSRFRAKNTEAFF. Full variable domain (remainder filled in from reference TRBV14 and TRBJ1-1): EAGVTQFPSHSVIEKGQTVTLRCDPISGHDNLYWYRRVMGKEIKFLLHFVKESKQDESGMPNNRFLAERTGGTYSTLKVQPAELEDSGVYFCASSRFRAKNTEAFFGQGTRLTVV.

This clonotype has just a few counts. The rearrangement links TRBV20-1 to TRBJ1-2; tentative D call: TRBD1 (5 bases). Trimming took off 5 bases at V and 4 bases at J, with 17 bases between the two ends. CDR1 is DFQATT and CDR2 is SNEGSKA in the germline V gene (reference sequence). The CDR3 is made up of 14 amino acids. CDR3 nucleotides: TGCAGTGCTTCGACAGCCCAGGATGGCTATGGCTACACCTTC. Translating it yields CSASTAQDGYGYTF.

This clonotype has more than one count but fewer than ten. This sequence joins TRBV4-1 and TRBJ1-1, with D unresolved. The length of the CDR3 is 13 residues. Trimming left V 8 bases short and J 5 bases short, with 15 bases between. Germline assignment: CDR1 MGHRA and CDR2 YSYEKL. The CDR3 spells CASGDWGGTEAFF. CDR3 DNA: TGCGCCAGCGGTGACTGGGGAGGTACTGAAGCTTTCTTT.

This clonotype was recorded a few times. At one end, the junction sequence differs from germline, possibly due to a read error. CDR3 nucleotide sequence: TGCAGTGCTAGAGATATCTATTCGGCCTCCTTATCGGATGAACAGTTCTTC. Translated: CSARDIYSASLSDEQFF. V usage is TRBV20-1 and J usage is TRBJ2-1; D is unclear. The CDR3 is 17 residues long. Germline V gene lookup returns CDR1 DFQATT and CDR2 SNEGSKA (reference sequence).